This TCR beta chain came from a study of blood T cell repertoires in COVID-19. Looking at the study overall: Samples representing acute and convalescent COVID-19 were sourced from the United States, Italy and Spain. PBMCs, B-cell-depleted T cells, or T cells provided the cDNA or gDNA that made up the material.

Those enrolled, adults aged roughly 18 to 100 years, came from around 24 US areas. Methods used by the authors: Estimated nucleated cell counts came from reference gene primer amplification. Assay used: immunoSEQ multiplex PCR; TCRdb lists only in-frame clones, some missing. From that table come the V and J calls and clone size; the DNA was used to work out D and trimming. The sample records about 300,000 clones, roughly 90% being singletons. The sample consisted of PBMCs or T cells enriched from blood (not recorded which). The sequence was obtained from a woman in her forties or fifties who had been exposed to COVID-19.

The CDR3 sequence: CASNYGTGRGELFF. CDR3 DNA sequence: TGTGCCAGCAACTACGGGACAGGCAGGGGGGAGCTGTTTTTT. This chain links TRBV7-9 with TRBJ2-2; 8 bases agree with TRBD1. Germline V gives CDR1 SEHNR, CDR2 FQNEAQ (reference sequence). This CDR3 contains 14 residues. V was pared by 7 bases and J by 8 bases, with 9 bases of the junction left unmatched.